These T cell receptor beta chains were read from a single sample in a study of blood T cells in healthy people across ages. TCRdb itself ran the 5' RACE reads through MiXCR, one entry per CDR3 protein. The table shows hundreds of thousands of distinct CDR3 sequences, with roughly 20% occurring only once. Source material: blood. These receptors came from a man aged 70-80 years in good health. The CDR3 runs from the conserved cysteine through the conserved F or W. D genes are given only for firm matches. Rows give clone size only sometimes, using once, few, many, or a class for an expanded clone.

v_gene	j_gene	abundance	d_gene	CDR3nt	CDR3aa
TRBV6-1	TRBJ2-2	-	-	TGTGCCAGCAGTAGCCGGGATTTAAACACCGGGGAGCTGTTTTTT	CASSSRDLNTGELFF
TRBV3-1	TRBJ1-1	-	TRBD1	TGTGCCAGCAGCCAACCAGGGGGCTGGACTGAAGCTTTCTTT	CASSQPGGWTEAFF
TRBV12-3/TRBV12-4	TRBJ1-5	-	-	TGTGCCAGCAGCCGCAGATTGGACAGAAATCAGCCCCAGCATTTT	CASSRRLDRNQPQHF
TRBV9	TRBJ2-6	few	TRBD1	TGTGCCAGCAGGGATGGACAGGGGGCGCACTCTGGGGCCAACGTCCTGACTTTC	CASRDGQGAHSGANVLTF
TRBV6-5	TRBJ2-5	few	-	TGTGCCAGCAGTGCGACCGGGGGGACCCAGTACTTC	CASSATGGTQYF
TRBV28	TRBJ2-5	-	-	TGTGCCAACAGTATGGGATTCCCCCAAGAGACCCAGTACTTC	CANSMGFPQETQYF
TRBV12-5	TRBJ2-1	-	-	TGTGCTAGTGGTTTGGTATTCGGGGCAGGGGCGAATGAGCAGTTCTTC	CASGLVFGAGANEQFF
TRBV15	TRBJ1-3	-	-	TGTGCCACCCAGGACAGTCCAAGCTCTGGAAACACCATATATTTT	CATQDSPSSGNTIYF
TRBV7-9	TRBJ2-7	many	TRBD2	TGTGCCAGCAGTTTCGGACTAGCGGGAGGATCCTACGAGCAGTACTTC	CASSFGLAGGSYEQYF
TRBV7-3	TRBJ2-5	-	-	TGTGCCAGCAGCTTAGCGGGGCGGCAGCGGTGGACCCAGTACTTC	CASSLAGRQRWTQYF
TRBV12-3/TRBV12-4	TRBJ1-6	few	-	TGTGCCAGCAGTTTATTAGGGCATTCACCCCTCCACTTT	CASSLLGHSPLHF
TRBV29-1	TRBJ1-4	many	-	TGCAGCGTTGAAGGACAGAATGAAAATGAAAAACTGTTTTTT	CSVEGQNENEKLFF
TRBV13	TRBJ2-3	-	-	TGTGCCAGCAGCTTAATTCGGAGCAACACAGATACGCAGTATTTT	CASSLIRSNTDTQYF
TRBV4-2	TRBJ2-1	-	-	TGTGCCAGCAGCCCGGAACCCCCCTCCTACAATGAGCAGTTCTTC	CASSPEPPSYNEQFF
TRBV29-1	TRBJ1-5	-	-	TGCAGCCAACAGGGTAAAGGGGACGATAGCAATCAGCCCCAGCATTTT	CSQQGKGDDSNQPQHF
TRBV6-2/TRBV6-3	TRBJ2-1	few	-	TGTGCCAGCAGTTACTCGATTTCCCGGGCTTCATACAATGAGCAGTTCTTC	CASSYSISRASYNEQFF
TRBV6-5	TRBJ2-1	many	-	TGTGCCAGCAGTTACTCGGGCTGGTCTTATGAGCAGTTCTTC	CASSYSGWSYEQFF
TRBV18	TRBJ1-2	-	TRBD1	TGTGCCAGCTCAACCCAGACAGGGGGCAGCTATGGCTACACCTTC	CASSTQTGGSYGYTF
TRBV5-5	TRBJ1-2	few	-	TGTGCCAGCAGCCTATTCGGACAAGCTAACTATGGCTACACCTTC	CASSLFGQANYGYTF
TRBV3-1	TRBJ2-3	few	TRBD1	TGTGCCAGCAGCCAACCGGGACAGGTTTTTAGCACAGATACGCAGTATTTT	CASSQPGQVFSTDTQYF